The present T cell receptor beta chain was sequenced within a study of T cells in Graves' hyperthyroidism and ophthalmopathy. The CDR3 sequence is 18 residues long. Per the germline V gene, CDR1 is SGDLS and CDR2 is YYNGEE. Losses at the gene ends were 0 bases for V and 0 bases for J; bases not matched to a gene: 7. This clonotype appeared a few times. RNA transcripts yielded amplified TCR beta CDR3 regions. The primer set for the first-round RT-PCR of the TCR CDR3 was HTBI. MiXCR, applied by TCRdb to the multiplex PCR reads, yields one record per CDR3 protein. The sample has roughly 660,000 distinct CDR3 sequences, roughly 17% seen once.

The sequencing input was blood. The origin of this receptor is a man in his fifties with Graves' hyperthyroidism. The rearrangement uses TRBV9 and TRBJ2-7, with 12 positions matching TRBD2. This CDR3 reads CASSVDLAGGMSSYEQYF. CDR3 in DNA: TGTGCCAGCAGCGTAGACCTAGCGGGAGGGATGAGCTCCTACGAGCAGTACTTC.